A selection of T cell receptor beta chains follows, all from one sample in a study of control samples from healthy donors and cancer patients. TCRdb's table, derived via immunoSEQ multiplex PCR, lists solely in-frame clones and lacks some. The repertoire holds some 82,000 clones, with roughly 86% as singletons. The sequenced material came from blood. The source is a man aged 50-60 years in good health. Each CDR3 is given with its conserved first and last residue. D genes are given only for firm matches. Where a row states a size, it is once, few, many or the class of an expanded clone; other rows omit it.

V,D,size,CDR3
TRBV6-5,TRBD1,-,CASRNSGQGGSPLHF
TRBV7-8,-,-,CASSLSWSNEQFF
TRBV6-4,TRBD2,-,CASRPLASGGTTQYF
TRBV5-1,-,once,CASSGQFYEQYF
TRBV19,-,-,CASSIYPGTSYEQYF
TRBV25-1,TRBD1,-,CASSGQGTDTSSYEQYF
TRBV4-1,TRBD2,-,CASSQEPGRIEQFF
TRBV7-3,TRBD2,-,CASSNGLAGGEQYF
TRBV13,TRBD1,-,CASSSRDRDYYNEQFF
TRBV10-3,TRBD1,-,CAISESPGQGAGDTQYF
TRBV11-2,-,-,CASSLDPRAGEGYTF
TRBV5-5,-,-,CASSLSAGGGSGDQPQHF
TRBV25-1,-,-,CASSEYSGGGANVLTF
TRBV5-1,TRBD1,once,CASSPGQEQETQYF
TRBV13,-,-,CASSLREVDEQYF
TRBV27,TRBD1,-,CASSLNVRGNYGYTF